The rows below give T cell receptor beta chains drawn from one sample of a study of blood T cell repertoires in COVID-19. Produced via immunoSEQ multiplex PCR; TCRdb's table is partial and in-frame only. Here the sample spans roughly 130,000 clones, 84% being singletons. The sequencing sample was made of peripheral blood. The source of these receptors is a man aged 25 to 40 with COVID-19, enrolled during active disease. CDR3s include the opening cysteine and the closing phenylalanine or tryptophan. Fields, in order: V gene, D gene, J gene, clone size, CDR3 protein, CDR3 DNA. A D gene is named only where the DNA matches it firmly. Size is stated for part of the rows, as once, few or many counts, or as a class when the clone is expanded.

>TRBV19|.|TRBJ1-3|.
CASSTVRGLSGNTIYF
TGTGCCAGTAGTACCGTTAGGGGACTGTCTGGAAACACCATATATTTT
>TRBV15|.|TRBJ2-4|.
CATSRGTDYKNIQYF
TGTGCCACCAGCAGAGGCACAGATTATAAAAACATTCAGTACTTC
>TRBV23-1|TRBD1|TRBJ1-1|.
CASRRGGQGVSNTEAFF
TGCGCCAGCAGGCGAGGGGGGCAGGGGGTCTCGAACACTGAAGCTTTCTTT
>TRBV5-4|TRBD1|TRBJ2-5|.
CASSPIGRDRAKETQYF
TGTGCCAGCAGCCCGATAGGCCGGGACAGGGCAAAAGAGACCCAGTACTTC
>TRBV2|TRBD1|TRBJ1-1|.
CASTTGDTEAFF
TGTGCCAGCACCACAGGGGACACTGAAGCTTTCTTT
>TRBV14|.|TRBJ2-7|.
CASSLRRGSYEQYF
TGTGCCAGCAGCCTTCGTCGGGGGTCCTACGAGCAGTACTTC
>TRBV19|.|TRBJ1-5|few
CASSIFRLEQPQHF
TGTGCCAGTAGTATATTCCGTCTTGAGCAGCCCCAGCATTTT
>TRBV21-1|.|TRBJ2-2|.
CASSPRKGPSGRTQNTGELFF
TGTGCCAGCAGCCCACGAAAAGGGCCTAGCGGGAGGACTCAGAACACCGGGGAGCTGTTTTTT
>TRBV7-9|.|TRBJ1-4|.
CASSITGNSYEKLFF
TGTGCCAGCAGCATTACCGGGAATTCGTATGAAAAACTGTTTTTT
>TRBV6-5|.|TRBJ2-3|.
CASNGLGDTQYF
TGTGCCAGCAACGGTCTCGGGGATACGCAGTATTTT